This T cell receptor (beta chain) was documented in a study of cytomegalovirus exposure and HLA in healthy donors. J lost 2 bases, V lost 5 bases, and 4 bases had no gene match. This CDR3 contains 14 residues. The germline gives CDR1 MNHEY, CDR2 SMNVEV (reference sequence). With 60 Vbeta and 13 Jbeta primers, the PCR was carried out. The table came from immunoSEQ multiplex PCR; TCRdb's copy has only in-frame clones and leaves some out. The data hold about 98,000 clones, with around 81% observed a single time. Material: PBMCs. The TCR originated in a female donor in good health and CMV-seropositive. This rearrangement joins TRBV27 to TRBJ2-7; TRBD1 matches at 9 bases. CDR3 protein: CASSPGTGPYEQYF. CDR3 in DNA: TGTGCCAGCAGTCCCGGGACAGGGCCCTACGAGCAGTACTTC.